These 14 T cell receptor beta chains originate from one sample sequenced in a study of blood T cell repertoires in COVID-19. Measured with immunoSEQ multiplex PCR; TCRdb has only the in-frame clones, and not every one. In the table there are over 350,000 clones, about nine tenths of which are singletons. Sequencing used peripheral blood. These receptors all stem from a woman in her twenties or thirties with active or convalescent COVID-19.

V and J are TRBV6-5 and TRBJ2-2, with a tentative D call TRBD1 (6 bases). V gave up 6 bases and J gave up 8 bases, with 13 bases separating them. The V gene's germline CDR1 is MNHEY and CDR2 SVGAGI. CDR3 length: 13 residues. CDR3 coding DNA: TGTGCCAGCAGGGAGACCAGGGGTGGGGAGCTGTTTTTT. Protein product: CASRETRGGELFF.

V is TRBV5-4 and J is TRBJ2-5, with TRBD1 matching 10 bases. The CDR3 has 15 amino acids. Losses at the gene ends were 4 bases for V and 5 bases for J; bases not matched to a gene: 8. Germline assignment: CDR1 SGHNT and CDR2 YYREEE (reference sequence). Here the CDR3 DNA reads TGTGCCAGCAGCACGGGACAGGGGATAGGCGAGACCCAGTACTTC. Protein product: CASSTGQGIGETQYF. Using reference TRBV5-4 and TRBJ2-5 for the parts outside the CDR3, the full variable domain is ETGVTQSPTHLIKTRGQQVTLRCSSQSGHNTVSWYQQALGQGPQFIFQYYREEENGRGNFPPRFSGLQFPNYSSELNVNALELDDSALYLCASSTGQGIGETQYFGPGTRLLVL.

This clone showed up just a few times. The V call is TRBV29-1, the J call TRBJ2-5; 9 bases agree with TRBD1. Germline V gives CDR1 SQVTM, CDR2 ANQGSEA. V dropped 5 bases and J dropped 5; count of bases not matched to a gene: 6. This CDR3 spans 13 amino acids. The CDR3 nucleotides are TGCAGCGTTAGACAGGGGGATCGCGAGACCCAGTACTTC. Encoded protein: CSVRQGDRETQYF.

The V and J genes are TRBV18 and TRBJ2-7; 11 bases align to TRBD1. Trimming took 3 bases from V and 2 from J; bases not matched to a gene: 6. The CDR3 has 16 residues. Germline lookup yields CDR1 KGHSH and CDR2 LQKENI. The CDR3 reads CASSPRGQGVAYEQYF. DNA for the CDR3: TGTGCCAGCTCACCGCGGGGACAGGGGGTCGCCTACGAGCAGTACTTC.

This chain joins TRBV30 and TRBJ1-2; the D is unclear. This CDR3 has 12 residues. V was pared by 2 bases and J by 4 bases, with 8 bases between. CDR1 and CDR2 (germline): GTSNPN, SVGIG (reference sequence). The CDR3 DNA reads TGTGCCTGGAGTCCGGGGATCTATGGCTACACCTTC. Amino acid sequence: CAWSPGIYGYTF. The variable domain in full, with the rest retrieved from reference TRBV30 and TRBJ1-2, is SQTIHQWPATLVQPVGSPLSLECTVEGTSNPNLYWYRQAAGRGLQLLFYSVGIGQISSEVPQNLSASRPQDRQFILSSKKLLLSDSGFYLCAWSPGIYGYTFGSGTRLTVV.

The chain couples TRBV2 to TRBJ1-4; D is unclear. Trimming removed 1 base from V and 1 base from J, with 7 bases in between. CDR1 SNHLY and CDR2 FYNNEI come from the germline V gene. The CDR3 has 15 residues. The DNA of the CDR3 is TGTGCCAGCAGTGAAGGTGACTTAACTAATGAAAAACTGTTTTTT. This gives the protein CASSEGDLTNEKLFF.

The chain uses TRBV7-6 and TRBJ1-2; D perhaps matches TRBD1 (6 bases). There are 15 residues in the CDR3. The ends were cut back, 1 base at V and 6 bases at J, with 15 bases in the middle. Per the germline V gene, CDR1 is SGHVS and CDR2 is FNYEAQ. The CDR3 DNA reads TGTGCCAGCAGCTTAGGTGTTCAGGCAGGGGATGGCTACACCTTC. Translated, it gives CASSLGVQAGDGYTF.

DNA of the CDR3: TGCGCCAGCAGCTTAGCCGGGACAGGGGACCAAGAGACCCAGTACTTC. Translation: CASSLAGTGDQETQYF. V usage is TRBV5-1 and J usage is TRBJ2-5; 10 bases are a match to TRBD1. Germline CDR1 and CDR2: SGHRS and YFSETQ. The CDR3 is 16 amino acids. J was trimmed by 0 bases and V by 2 bases; bases with no gene match: 4.

V is TRBV27 and J is TRBJ1-1; a weak D match, TRBD1 (6 bases). Trimming removed 0 bases at V and 10 bases at J, with 9 bases between. This CDR3 has 12 residues. Germline loops: CDR1 MNHEY, CDR2 SMNVEV (reference sequence). The CDR3 nucleotides read TGTGCCAGCAGTTTATCATCAGGGGTAGCTTTCTTT. Residues: CASSLSSGVAFF.

The chain joins TRBV6-5 to TRBJ2-5, with 8 bases lining up with TRBD1. Germline CDR1 is MNHEY and CDR2 is SVGAGI. The CDR3 sequence is 13 residues long. Trimming took 7 bases from V and 7 from J; bases not matched to a gene: 8. CDR3 nucleotides: TGTGCCAGCAAAGGGACAGGCCCCGGGACCCAGTACTTC. This gives the protein CASKGTGPGTQYF.

This clone was seen only a few times. J is TRBJ1-2 and V is TRBV18; 9 bases fit TRBD1. Germline lookup yields CDR1 KGHSH and CDR2 LQKENI. This CDR3 is built from 16 residues. J lost 6 bases, V lost 1 base, and 9 bases had no gene match. CDR3 region: CASSPRETGGTDGYTF. The CDR3 DNA is TGTGCCAGCTCACCACGGGAGACAGGGGGTACCGATGGCTACACCTTC.

The rearrangement links TRBV6-5 to TRBJ1-5; TRBD1 might be the D (5 bases). The germline gives CDR1 MNHEY, CDR2 SVGAGI. Trimming took off 7 bases at V and 0 bases at J, with 13 bases between the two ends. The CDR3 runs to 15 residues. The chain's CDR3 is CASKTGYDSNQPQHF. The CDR3 region has the DNA TGTGCCAGCAAAACAGGATATGATAGCAATCAGCCCCAGCATTTT.

The chain joins TRBV4-2 to TRBJ2-7; 13 bases align to TRBD2. The V gene's germline CDR1 is LGHNA and CDR2 YNFKEQ. The CDR3 has 17 residues. Trimming removed 1 base from V and 4 bases from J; junction bases left unmatched: 7. As DNA, the CDR3 is TGTGCCAGCAGCCAAGTACACGGGACTAGCGGGACATACGAGCAGTACTTC. It translates to CASSQVHGTSGTYEQYF.

This chain connects TRBV3-1 (or the pseudogene TRBV3-2) to TRBJ2-3, with TRBD1 as a possible D gene (6 bases). CDR1 and CDR2 from the germline V gene are LGHDT and YNNKEL (reference sequence). Trimming stripped 3 bases from V and 2 bases from J, with 15 bases between. The CDR3 runs 16 residues. This chain's CDR3 is CASSHINREFTDTQYF. The CDR3 DNA follows: TGTGCCAGCAGCCATATTAACAGGGAATTCACAGATACGCAGTATTTT.